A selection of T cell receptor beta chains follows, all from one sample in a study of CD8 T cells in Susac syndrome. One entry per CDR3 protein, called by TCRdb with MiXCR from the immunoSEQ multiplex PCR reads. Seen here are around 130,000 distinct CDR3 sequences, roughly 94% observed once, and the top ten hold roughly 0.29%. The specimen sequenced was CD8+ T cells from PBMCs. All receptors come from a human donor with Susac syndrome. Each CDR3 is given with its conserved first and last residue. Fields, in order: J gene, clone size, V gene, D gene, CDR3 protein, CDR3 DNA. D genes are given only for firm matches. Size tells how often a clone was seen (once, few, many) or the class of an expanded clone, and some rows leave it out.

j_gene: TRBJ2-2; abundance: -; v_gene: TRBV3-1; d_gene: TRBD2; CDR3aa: CASSAGTSGDRELFF; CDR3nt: TGTGCCAGCAGCGCCGGGACTAGCGGGGACCGGGAGCTGTTTTTT
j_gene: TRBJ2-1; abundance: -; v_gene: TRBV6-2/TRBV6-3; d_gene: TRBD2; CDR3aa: CASSDSTLAVSYNEQFF; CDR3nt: TGTGCCAGCAGCGACTCCACTCTAGCGGTCTCCTACAATGAGCAGTTCTTC
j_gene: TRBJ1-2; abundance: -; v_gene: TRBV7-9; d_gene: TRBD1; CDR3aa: CASSQGTGVGYTF; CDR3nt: TGTGCCAGCAGTCAAGGGACAGGGGTCGGCTACACCTTC
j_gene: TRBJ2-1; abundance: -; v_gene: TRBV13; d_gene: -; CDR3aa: CASSLVRGAEDEQFF; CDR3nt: TGTGCCAGCAGCTTAGTGAGGGGGGCAGAGGATGAGCAGTTCTTC
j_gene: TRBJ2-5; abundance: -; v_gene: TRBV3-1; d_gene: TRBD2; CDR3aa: CASSQDQLAVLETQYF; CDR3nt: TGTGCCAGCAGCCAAGATCAACTAGCGGTCCTAGAGACCCAGTACTTC
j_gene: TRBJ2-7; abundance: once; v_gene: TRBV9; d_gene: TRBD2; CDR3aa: CASSVGEGPSYEQYF; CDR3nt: TGTGCCAGCAGCGTAGGGGAGGGCCCCTCCTACGAGCAGTACTTC
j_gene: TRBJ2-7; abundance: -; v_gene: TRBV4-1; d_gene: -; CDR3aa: CASSQDVGIYEQYF; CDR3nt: TGCGCCAGCAGCCAAGATGTGGGAATCTACGAGCAGTACTTC
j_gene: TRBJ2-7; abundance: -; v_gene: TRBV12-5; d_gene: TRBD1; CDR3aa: CASGPGQGARYEQYF; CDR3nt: TGTGCTAGTGGCCCGGGACAGGGGGCACGTTACGAGCAGTACTTC
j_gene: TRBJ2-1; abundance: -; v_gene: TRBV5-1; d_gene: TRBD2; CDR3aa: CASSPELAGGLDEQFF; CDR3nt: TGCGCCAGCAGCCCAGAACTAGCGGGGGGGCTCGATGAGCAGTTCTTC
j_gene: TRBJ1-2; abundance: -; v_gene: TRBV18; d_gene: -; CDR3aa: CASSNIYGYTF; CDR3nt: TGTGCCAGCTCAAACATCTATGGCTACACCTTC
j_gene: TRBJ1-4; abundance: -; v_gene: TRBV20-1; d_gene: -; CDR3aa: CSARDQGEKLFF; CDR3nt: TGCAGTGCTAGAGACCAAGGTGAAAAACTGTTTTTT
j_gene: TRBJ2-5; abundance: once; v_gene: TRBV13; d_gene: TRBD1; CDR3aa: CASSLGPGTGVQETQYF; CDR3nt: TGTGCCAGCAGCTTAGGCCCCGGGACAGGAGTTCAAGAGACCCAGTACTTC
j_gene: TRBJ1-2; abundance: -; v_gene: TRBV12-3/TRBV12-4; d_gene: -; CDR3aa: CASSYLDGYTF; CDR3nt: TGTGCCAGCAGTTATTTGGATGGCTACACCTTC
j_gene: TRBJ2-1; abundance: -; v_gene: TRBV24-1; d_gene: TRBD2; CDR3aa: CATSDPTKTSRNEQFF; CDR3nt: TGTGCCACCAGTGATCCTACCAAGACTAGCCGGAATGAGCAGTTCTTC
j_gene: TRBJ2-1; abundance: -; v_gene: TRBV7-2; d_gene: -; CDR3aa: CASSLGVTHNEQFF; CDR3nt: TGTGCCAGCAGCTTAGGGGTCACTCACAATGAGCAGTTCTTC
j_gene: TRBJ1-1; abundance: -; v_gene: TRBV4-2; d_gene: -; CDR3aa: CASSQGQDFGTEAFF; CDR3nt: TGTGCCAGCAGCCAAGGCCAGGACTTTGGGACTGAAGCTTTCTTT
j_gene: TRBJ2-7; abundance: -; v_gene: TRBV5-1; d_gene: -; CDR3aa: CASSLVGTSYEQYF; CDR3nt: TGCGCCAGCAGCTTGGTCGGGACCTCCTACGAGCAGTACTTC
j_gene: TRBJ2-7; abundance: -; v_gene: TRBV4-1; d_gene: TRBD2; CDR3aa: CASSQEWTSGSYEQYF; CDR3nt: TGCGCCAGCAGCCAAGAGTGGACTAGCGGGTCCTACGAGCAGTACTTC
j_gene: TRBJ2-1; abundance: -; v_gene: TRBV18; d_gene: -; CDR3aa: CASSPRSFYNEQFF; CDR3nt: TGTGCCAGCTCCCCCCGCTCTTTCTACAATGAGCAGTTCTTC
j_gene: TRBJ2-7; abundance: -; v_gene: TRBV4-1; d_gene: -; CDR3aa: CASSPGPSYEQYF; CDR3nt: TGTGCCAGCAGCCCCGGGCCCTCCTACGAGCAGTACTTC
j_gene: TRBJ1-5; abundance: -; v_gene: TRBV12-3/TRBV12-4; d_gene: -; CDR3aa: CASSLGREGQPQHF; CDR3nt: TGTGCCAGCAGTTTGGGCAGGGAAGGTCAGCCCCAGCATTTT
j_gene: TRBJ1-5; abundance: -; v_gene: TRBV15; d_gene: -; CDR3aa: CATSRDSEPQHF; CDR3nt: TGTGCCACCAGCAGAGATTCGGAGCCCCAGCATTTT
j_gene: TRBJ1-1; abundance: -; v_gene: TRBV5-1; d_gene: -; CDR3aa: CASSLGLPGSTEAFF; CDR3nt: TGCGCCAGCAGCTTGGGACTTCCAGGGAGTACTGAAGCTTTCTTT
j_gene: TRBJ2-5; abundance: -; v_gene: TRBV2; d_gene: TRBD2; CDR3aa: CASSPSAGEQETQYF; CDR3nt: TGTGCCAGCAGCCCGTCGGCGGGGGAGCAAGAGACCCAGTACTTC
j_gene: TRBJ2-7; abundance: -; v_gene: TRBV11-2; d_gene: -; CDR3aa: CASSLDLSEQYF; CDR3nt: TGTGCCAGCAGCTTAGATCTAAGCGAGCAGTACTTC
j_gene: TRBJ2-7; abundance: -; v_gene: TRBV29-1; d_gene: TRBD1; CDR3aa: CSVAHRGHEQYF; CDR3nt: TGCAGCGTTGCTCACAGGGGCCACGAGCAGTACTTC
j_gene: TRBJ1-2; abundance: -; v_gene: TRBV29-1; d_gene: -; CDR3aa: CSVASGTTGNYGYTF; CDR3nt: TGCAGCGTTGCCTCCGGGACCACGGGAAACTATGGCTACACCTTC
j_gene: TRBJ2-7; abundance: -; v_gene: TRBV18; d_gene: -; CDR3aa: CASSPTSRDTYEQYF; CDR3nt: TGTGCCAGCTCACCGACATCCCGGGACACCTACGAGCAGTACTTC
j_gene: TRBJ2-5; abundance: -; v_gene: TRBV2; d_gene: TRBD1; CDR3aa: CASTGTAQETQYF; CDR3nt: TGTGCCAGCACCGGGACAGCCCAAGAGACCCAGTACTTC
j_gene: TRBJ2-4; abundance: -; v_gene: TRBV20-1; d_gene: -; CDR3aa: CSADPGKAKNIQYF; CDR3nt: TGCAGTGCTGATCCGGGGAAGGCCAAAAACATTCAGTACTTC
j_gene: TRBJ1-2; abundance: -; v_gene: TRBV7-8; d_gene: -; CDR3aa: CASSLVGAGYGYTF; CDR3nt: TGTGCCAGCAGCTTAGTGGGGGCTGGGTATGGCTACACCTTC
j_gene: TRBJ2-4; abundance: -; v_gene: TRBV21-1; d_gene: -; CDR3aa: CASSAGGGLAKNIQYF; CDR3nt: TGTGCCAGCAGCGCTGGTGGGGGCCTAGCCAAAAACATTCAGTACTTC
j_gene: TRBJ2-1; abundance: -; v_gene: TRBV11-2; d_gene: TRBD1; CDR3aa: CASSSDRGSGHTSEQFF; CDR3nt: TGTGCCAGCAGCTCGGACAGGGGAAGTGGGCACACGAGTGAGCAGTTCTTC
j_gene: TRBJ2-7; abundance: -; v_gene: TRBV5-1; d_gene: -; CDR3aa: CASSSFPGSQRGEQYF; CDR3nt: TGCGCCAGCAGCTCCTTCCCGGGGTCGCAGAGGGGCGAGCAGTACTTC
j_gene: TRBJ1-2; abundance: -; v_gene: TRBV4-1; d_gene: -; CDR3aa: CASSQEWDPTGYTF; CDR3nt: TGCGCCAGCAGCCAAGAATGGGACCCCACTGGCTACACCTTC
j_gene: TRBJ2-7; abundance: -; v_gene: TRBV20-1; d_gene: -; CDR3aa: CSARDRFLYEQYF; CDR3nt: TGCAGTGCTAGAGATCGGTTCCTCTACGAGCAGTACTTC
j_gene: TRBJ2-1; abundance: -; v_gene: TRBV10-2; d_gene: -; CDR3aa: CASRSGPSHEQFF; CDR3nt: TGCGCCAGCCGCTCGGGGCCCTCCCATGAGCAGTTCTTC
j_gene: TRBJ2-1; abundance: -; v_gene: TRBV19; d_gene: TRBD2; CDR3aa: CASSIVGSAGGPNNEQFF; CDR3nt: TGTGCCAGTAGTATAGTTGGGTCAGCGGGGGGACCGAACAATGAGCAGTTCTTC
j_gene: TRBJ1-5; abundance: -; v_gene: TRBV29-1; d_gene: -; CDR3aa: CSVSNSNQPQHF; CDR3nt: TGCAGCGTTTCAAATAGCAATCAGCCCCAGCATTTT
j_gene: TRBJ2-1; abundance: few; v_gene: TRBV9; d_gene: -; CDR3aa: CASSASYNEQFF; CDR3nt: TGTGCCAGCAGCGCCTCATACAATGAGCAGTTCTTC
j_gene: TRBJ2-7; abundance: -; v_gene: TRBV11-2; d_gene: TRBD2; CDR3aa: CASSSFGAGGTHEQYF; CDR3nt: TGTGCCAGCAGCTCCTTCGGGGCGGGGGGTACCCACGAGCAGTACTTC
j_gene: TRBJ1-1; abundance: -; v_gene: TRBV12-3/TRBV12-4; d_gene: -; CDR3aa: CASSLVGVLNTEAFF; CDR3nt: TGTGCCAGCAGTTTAGTGGGGGTCCTGAACACTGAAGCTTTCTTT
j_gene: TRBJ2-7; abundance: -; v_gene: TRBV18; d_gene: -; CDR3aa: CASSPATVGEQYF; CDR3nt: TGTGCCAGCTCACCGGCCACTGTCGGGGAGCAGTACTTC
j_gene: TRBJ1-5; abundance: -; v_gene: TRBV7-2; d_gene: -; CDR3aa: CASSVRDRLYQPQHF; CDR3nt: TGTGCCAGCAGCGTCCGGGACCGGCTTTACCAGCCCCAGCATTTT
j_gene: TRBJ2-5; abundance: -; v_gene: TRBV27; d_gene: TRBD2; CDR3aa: CASSPLREALYF; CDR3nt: TGTGCCAGCAGTCCTTTGCGGGAGGCGTTGTACTTC
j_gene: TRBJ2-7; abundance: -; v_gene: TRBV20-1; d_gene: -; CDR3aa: CSAIGGSEQYF; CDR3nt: TGCAGTGCCATAGGAGGTTCCGAGCAGTACTTC
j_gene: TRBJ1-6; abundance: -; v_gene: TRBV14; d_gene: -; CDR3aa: CASSQDSGWTSPLHF; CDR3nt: TGTGCCAGCAGCCAAGATTCGGGGTGGACCTCACCCCTCCACTTT
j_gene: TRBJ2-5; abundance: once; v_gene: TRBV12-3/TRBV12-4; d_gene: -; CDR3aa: CASSLASEETQYF; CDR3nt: TGTGCCAGCAGTTTAGCCAGCGAAGAGACCCAGTACTTC
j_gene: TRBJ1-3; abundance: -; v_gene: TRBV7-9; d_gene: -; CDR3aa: CASSLSGDGNTIYF; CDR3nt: TGTGCCAGCAGCTTATCGGGGGACGGAAACACCATATATTTT
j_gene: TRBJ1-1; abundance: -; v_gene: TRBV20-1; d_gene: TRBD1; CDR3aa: CSATGTGNTEAFF; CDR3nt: TGCAGTGCAACCGGGACAGGGAACACTGAAGCTTTCTTT
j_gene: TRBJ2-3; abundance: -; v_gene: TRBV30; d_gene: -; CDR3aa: CAWGPDFTDTQYF; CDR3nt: TGTGCCTGGGGCCCAGATTTCACAGATACGCAGTATTTT
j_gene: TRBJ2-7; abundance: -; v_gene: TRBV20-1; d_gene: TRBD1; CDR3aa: CSLRTGSSYEQYF; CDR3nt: TGCAGCCTTAGGACAGGGAGCTCCTACGAGCAGTACTTC
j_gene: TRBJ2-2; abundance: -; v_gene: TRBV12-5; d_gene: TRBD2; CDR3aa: CASGWLAGANTGELFF; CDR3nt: TGTGCTAGTGGTTGGCTAGCGGGCGCGAACACCGGGGAGCTGTTTTTT
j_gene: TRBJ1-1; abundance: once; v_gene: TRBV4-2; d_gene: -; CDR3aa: CASSQDLYTEAFF; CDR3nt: TGTGCCAGCAGCCAAGATCTATACACTGAAGCTTTCTTT